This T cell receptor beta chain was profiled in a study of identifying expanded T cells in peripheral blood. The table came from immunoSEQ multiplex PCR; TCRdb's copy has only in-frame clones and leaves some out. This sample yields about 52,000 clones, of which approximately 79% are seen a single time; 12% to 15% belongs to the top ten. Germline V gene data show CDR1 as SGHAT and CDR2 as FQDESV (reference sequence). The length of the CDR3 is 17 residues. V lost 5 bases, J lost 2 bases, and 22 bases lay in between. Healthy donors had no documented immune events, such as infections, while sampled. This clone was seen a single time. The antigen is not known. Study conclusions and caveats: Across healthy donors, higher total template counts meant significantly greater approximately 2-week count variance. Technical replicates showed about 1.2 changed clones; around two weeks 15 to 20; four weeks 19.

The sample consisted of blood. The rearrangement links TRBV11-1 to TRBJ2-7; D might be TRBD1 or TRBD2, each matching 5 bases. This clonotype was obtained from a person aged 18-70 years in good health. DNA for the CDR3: TGTGCCAGCAGCCCTCGGGACCGTCCTGCTTCCGCCTACGAGCAGTACGTC. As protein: CASSPRDRPASAYEQYV.